This T cell receptor (beta chain) was obtained from a study of CD8 T cells in ankylosing spondylitis (TCRdb year 2017). With respect to the entire study: The study profiled T cell receptor beta repertoires in healthy donors and ankylosing spondylitis patients to find disease-linked TCR variants. The whole study cohort included roughly 110 healthy donors and 25 ankylosing spondylitis patients. Peripheral blood was sampled, and synovial fluid was additionally collected from ankylosing spondylitis patients.

The sequencing machine was an Illumina HiSeq 2500. Quantitative 5'-RACE with molecular barcodes was used to prepare TCR beta libraries. In the original analysis: To identify disease-linked TCR variants, a new computational method was used, one built on a probabilistic model of VDJ rearrangement. The public reads were reanalyzed by TCRdb: fastp trimming at Q25, MiXCR alignment, in-frame beta chains only. Merged by CDR3 protein, the rows form single entries marked with the most common genes and DNA. V and J calls and clone size were set by TCRdb, not the authors. The sample contains fewer than 250,000 distinct CDR3 sequences, more than 9% of them found a single time. The ten largest clones add up to 2.6% of the sample. The research as a whole found: Some of the motif variants had been reported before in the synovial fluid and blood of reactive arthritis patients, a finding that suggests common disease-initiation mechanisms. The disease-linked clones showed a CD8+ phenotype and occurred at relatively low frequencies in peripheral blood. According to the report, matched synovial fluid samples from ankylosing spondylitis patients were significantly enriched for the disease-linked clones. Blood from ankylosing spondylitis patients appeared to be characterized by a TCR beta motif composed of under 10 highly homologous amino acid variants.

Concerning this clonotype itself: No antigen is known for it. Base-call qualities are not available, and no considerably larger clone is one nucleotide away.

At the junction V is shortened by 2 bases and J by 1 base; bases outside the gene matches: 5. From the cysteine through the phenylalanine, the CDR3 covers 15 amino acids. Only the CDR3 DNA stays, 45 bases, in frame from base 1. For CDR1 and CDR2, the germline V gene lists LGHNA and YNFKEQ. This receptor was obtained from a male donor with ankylosing spondylitis or in good health (not recorded which). The rearranged segments are TRBV4-2 and TRBJ2-7, with TRBD2 matching 7 junction bases. Material: blood, either unsorted or a sorted T cell fraction (not recorded which). In nucleotides, the sequence is TGTGCCAGCAGCCAAATCCGGGGGGAGTCCTACGAGCAGTACTTC. Translation gives CASSQIRGESYEQYF.